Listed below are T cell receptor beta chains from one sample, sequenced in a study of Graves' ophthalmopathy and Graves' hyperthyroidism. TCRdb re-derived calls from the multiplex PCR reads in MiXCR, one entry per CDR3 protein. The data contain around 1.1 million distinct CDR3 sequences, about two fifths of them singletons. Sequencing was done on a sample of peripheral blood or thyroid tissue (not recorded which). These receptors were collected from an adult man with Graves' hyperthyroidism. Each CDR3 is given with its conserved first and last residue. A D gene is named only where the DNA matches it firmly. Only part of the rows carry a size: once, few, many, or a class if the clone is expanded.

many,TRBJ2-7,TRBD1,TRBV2,TGTGCCAGCAGTGGAGGGACAGGGGTTGGCGAGCAGTACTTC,CASSGGTGVGEQYF
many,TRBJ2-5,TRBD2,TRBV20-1,TGCAGTGCTTTAGCGGGAGGTGTCCAAGAGACCCAGTACTTC,CSALAGGVQETQYF
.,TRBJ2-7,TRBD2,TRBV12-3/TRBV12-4,TGTGCCAGCAGTGGGGGTCTAGCGGGAGGGCGGGAGCAGTACTTC,CASSGGLAGGREQYF
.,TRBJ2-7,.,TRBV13,TGTGCCAGCAGCATGCGGGTCGGCGGTGGCCACGAGCAGTACTTC,CASSMRVGGGHEQYF
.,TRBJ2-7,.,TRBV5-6,TGTGCCAGCACTTGGTTCAGAAATGAACTTTACGAGCAGTACTTC,CASTWFRNELYEQYF
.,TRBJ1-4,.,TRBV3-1,TGTGCCAGCAGCCAAGACGTAGGATCTGCAACTAATGAAAAACTGTTTTTT,CASSQDVGSATNEKLFF
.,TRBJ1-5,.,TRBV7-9,TGTGCCAGCAGCTTAGTCCCCCCCGGGACTAATCAGCCCCAGCATTTT,CASSLVPPGTNQPQHF
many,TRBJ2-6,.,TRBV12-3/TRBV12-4,TGTGCCAGCAGTCCACAATTTGGGGCCAACGTCCTGACTTTC,CASSPQFGANVLTF
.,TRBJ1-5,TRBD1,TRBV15,TGTGCCACCAGCAGAGGACGGGACAGCATAAATCAGCCCCAGCATTTT,CATSRGRDSINQPQHF
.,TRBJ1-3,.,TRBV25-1,TGTGCCAGCAGCTCGGGACCCCCGCAAGGAAACACCATATATTTT,CASSSGPPQGNTIYF
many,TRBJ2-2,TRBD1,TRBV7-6,TGTGCCAGCAGCTTCCGGAGGGACAGGGGGCGCATAAACACCGGGGAGCTGTTTTTT,CASSFRRDRGRINTGELFF
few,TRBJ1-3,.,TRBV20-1,TGCAGTGCTAGCGCAAGTCACAGCTACTCTGGAAACACCATATATTTT,CSASASHSYSGNTIYF
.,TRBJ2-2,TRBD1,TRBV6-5,TGTGCCAGCAGTTACGGGACAGAGAACACCGGGGAGCTGTTTTTT,CASSYGTENTGELFF
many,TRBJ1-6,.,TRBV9,TGTGCCAGCAGCGTAGAGCAGGGGAATTCACCCCTCCACTTT,CASSVEQGNSPLHF